Below are 29 T cell receptor beta chains sequenced from a single sample in a study of cytomegalovirus exposure and HLA in healthy donors. PCR used 60 Vbeta primers and 13 Jbeta primers. Here immunoSEQ multiplex PCR was the method, and the copy in TCRdb shows in-frame clones only, minus some. This sample yields 100,000 to 120,000 clones, of which around 75% are seen a single time; about 6.9% belongs to the top ten. Sequenced material: PBMCs. The receptors originated from a young man in good health and CMV-seropositive.

V is TRBV12-2 and J is TRBJ1-5; the table names TRBD1, a call not compared with the DNA. TRBV12-2 is given as a pseudogene. This CDR3 is built from 18 residues. CDR3: CASRLGHRDGKRNQPQHF. CDR3 nucleotide sequence: TGTGCAAGTCGCTTAGGCCACAGGGACGGTAAGAGGAATCAGCCCCAGCATTTT.

The chain couples TRBV5-1 to TRBJ2-5; possibly TRBD1 for D (6 bases). CDR3 length: 14 amino acids. Germline CDR1 reads SGHRS; CDR2 reads YFSETQ. The ends were cut back, 2 bases at V and 5 bases at J, with 13 bases in the middle. The CDR3 coding sequence is TGCGCCAGCAGCTTATACAGGGCGGAGGAGACCCAGTACTTC. Encoded protein: CASSLYRAEETQYF.

This clone appeared a single time. This sequence joins TRBV7-3 and TRBJ2-1; tentative D call: TRBD2 (7 bases). The CDR3 has 19 residues. Looked up from germline, CDR1 is SGHTA and CDR2 is FQGTGA. V lost 2 bases and J 0 bases, leaving 20 bases between the germline ends. The CDR3 DNA reads TGTGCCAGCAGCTTAGTCAAGAACGGGGGGCCTTTCTCCTACAATGAGCAGTTCTTC. Translated: CASSLVKNGGPFSYNEQFF. Using reference TRBV7-3 and TRBJ2-1 for the parts outside the CDR3, the full variable domain is GAGVSQTPSNKVTEKGKYVELRCDPISGHTALYWYRQSLGQGPEFLIYFQGTGAADDSGLPNDRFFAVRPEGSVSTLKIQRTERGDSAVYLCASSLVKNGGPFSYNEQFFGPGTRLTVL.

The CDR3 DNA is TGTGCCAGCAGTTCAACGGACAGGGGAGCCAATCAGCCCCAGCATTTT. Its protein product is CASSSTDRGANQPQHF. V is TRBV6-5 and J is TRBJ1-5; 9 bases map to TRBD1. The length of the CDR3 is 16 residues. The J segment lost 3 bases and the V segment lost 4 bases, leaving 7 bases of the junction unmatched. The germline CDR1 and CDR2 sequences are MNHEY and SVGAGI.

The chain is built from TRBV4-3 and TRBJ2-2; D call uncertain. Trimming cost V 0 bases and J 7 bases, with 9 bases left between them. Germline-derived CDR1 and CDR2 are LGHNA and YSLEER. The CDR3 loop spans 14 amino acids. CDR3 DNA: TGCGCCAGCAGCCAAGATCAAATCATCGGGGAGCTGTTTTTT. As protein: CASSQDQIIGELFF.

This clone turned up a few times. The gene calls are TRBV27 and TRBJ2-7, with 7 bases that match TRBD1. Trimming cost V 4 bases and J 3 bases; bases outside gene matches: 6. This CDR3 is 14 amino acids long. Germline lookup yields CDR1 MNHEY and CDR2 SMNVEV (reference sequence). CDR3 bases: TGTGCCAGCAGTTACCCGGGACAGATCTACGAGCAGTACTTC. Amino acids: CASSYPGQIYEQYF.

This clone has a handful of counts. The chain combines TRBV14 with TRBJ1-2; D gene unclear. V lost 0 bases, J lost 5 bases, and 13 bases lay in between. Germline V gene sequence: CDR1 SGHDN, CDR2 FVKESK. The CDR3 consists of 15 residues. CDR3 DNA: TGTGCCAGCAGCCAAGATCTGGCCCCAGGTTATGGCTACACCTTC. Encoded protein: CASSQDLAPGYGYTF.

The chain is built from TRBV7-9 and TRBJ2-7; 8 positions match TRBD1. CDR1 is SEHNR and CDR2 is FQNEAQ in the germline V gene (reference sequence). V trimming: 1 base; J trimming: 0 bases; junction bases outside the gene matches: 14. The CDR3 loop spans 19 amino acids. CDR3 nucleotide sequence: TGTGCCAGCAGCTTAGTTTTGCTCAGGGGGCGCGGTAGCTCCTACGAGCAGTACTTC. Encoded protein: CASSLVLLRGRGSSYEQYF.

A few counts support this clone. The chain recombines TRBV5-4 with TRBJ2-5; D possibly corresponds to TRBD2 (6 bases). The CDR3 is 13 amino acids. Germline-derived CDR1 and CDR2 are SGHNT and YYREEE (reference sequence). The ends were cut back, 4 bases at V and 5 bases at J, with 12 bases in the middle. CDR3 amino acids: CASSQDYPETQYF. The CDR3 DNA sequence: TGTGCCAGCAGCCAGGACTATCCGGAGACCCAGTACTTC.

This chain uses TRBV19 with TRBJ1-5; TRBD1 is a possible D gene (5 bases). This CDR3 region has 19 residues. Germline loops: CDR1 LNHDA, CDR2 SQIVND (reference sequence). With 3 bases removed from V and 0 bases from J, the gap between germline ends came to 21 bases. For the CDR3, the DNA is TGTGCCAGTAGTATTAATTCCCAGGGCCTACTTTATAGCAATCAGCCCCAGCATTTT. This translates into CASSINSQGLLYSNQPQHF. Complete variable domain (other parts from reference TRBV19 and TRBJ1-5): DGGITQSPKYLFRKEGQNVTLSCEQNLNHDAMYWYRQDPGQGLRLIYYSQIVNDFQKGDIAEGYSVSREKKESFPLTVTSAQKNPTAFYLCASSINSQGLLYSNQPQHFGDGTRLSIL.

This clone was picked up a small number of times. This chain connects TRBV5-8 to TRBJ2-5; D unclear. This CDR3 comprises 15 residues. CDR1 SGHTS and CDR2 YDEGEE come from the germline V gene. Deletions cut 0 bases from V and 3 bases from J, with 12 bases between. CDR3 in amino acids: CASSLGWSQKETQYF. The CDR3 DNA follows: TGTGCCAGCAGCTTGGGGTGGAGTCAAAAAGAGACCCAGTACTTC. Full variable domain (remainder filled in from reference TRBV5-8 and TRBJ2-5): EAGVTQSPTHLIKTRGQQATLRCSPISGHTSVYWYQQALGLGLQFLLWYDEGEERNRGNFPPRFSGRQFPNYSSELNVNALELEDSALYLCASSLGWSQKETQYFGPGTRLLVL.

The chain uses TRBV19 and TRBJ1-2; 8 bases agree with TRBD1. This CDR3 region has 17 residues. Germline-derived CDR1 and CDR2 are LNHDA and SQIVND (reference sequence). V gave up 3 bases and J gave up 7 bases; unmatched junction bases: 16. The CDR3 spells CASSISLQTGEYCGYTF. In DNA, the CDR3 is TGTGCCAGTAGTATCTCTCTTCAGACAGGGGAGTACTGTGGCTACACCTTC.

CDR3 protein: CASSFGTATDTQYF. In nucleotides, the CDR3 is TGTGCCAGCAGCTTCGGGACAGCCACAGATACGCAGTATTTT. The chain recombines TRBV5-6 with TRBJ2-3, with TRBD1 identical over 7 bases. The CDR3 spans 14 residues. Germline CDR1 reads SGHDT; CDR2 reads YYEEEE. The junction had 2 bases not matched to a gene; V was cut back by 2 bases and J by 2 bases.

The genes are TRBV7-9 and TRBJ2-4; 9 positions match TRBD1. The CDR3 extends over 19 amino acids. V trimming: 3 bases; J trimming: 0 bases; junction bases outside the gene matches: 12. Germline V gene lookup returns CDR1 SEHNR and CDR2 FQNEAQ (reference sequence). The CDR3 DNA reads as TGTGCCAGCAGCTTTTATTCATACGGGACAGGGATAGCCAAAAACATTCAGTACTTC. Its protein is CASSFYSYGTGIAKNIQYF.

Remarks on this clone: Other nucleotide sequences from this sample produce the same CDR3. The chain recombines TRBV5-1 with TRBJ2-7; TRBD1 might be the D (6 bases). Trimming stripped 0 bases from V and 1 base from J, with 11 bases between. The CDR3 contains 15 residues. The germline V gene encodes CDR1 SGHRS and CDR2 YFSETQ. The CDR3 region has the DNA TGCGCCAGCAGCTTGGGAGGGGGTAGGTCCTACGAGCAGTACTTC. It codes for CASSLGGGRSYEQYF.

The genes are TRBV9 and TRBJ1-3; D uncertain. Germline loops: CDR1 SGDLS, CDR2 YYNGEE. This CDR3 is 14 amino acids long. V lost 4 bases and J 2 bases, leaving 10 bases between the germline ends. The CDR3 here is CASSTAATGNTIYF. The CDR3 nucleotides read TGTGCCAGCAGCACAGCAGCAACTGGAAACACCATATATTTT.

The chain links TRBV6-1 to TRBJ1-1; a weak D match, TRBD1 (6 bases). Trimming took off 2 bases at V and 4 bases at J, with 17 bases between the two ends. CDR3 length: 16 amino acids. Germline V lookup: CDR1 MNHNS, CDR2 SASEGT. CDR3 sequence: CASSESGGGGPTEAFF. DNA of the CDR3: TGTGCCAGCAGTGAAAGTGGAGGGGGGGGTCCCACTGAAGCTTTCTTT.

V is TRBV4-2 and J is TRBJ2-5; 9 nucleotides match TRBD2. Germline CDR1 is LGHNA and CDR2 is YNFKEQ. V shed 4 bases and J 5 bases; nucleotides not matched to a gene: 5. This CDR3 is 14 amino acids long. The CDR3 bases are TGTGCCAGCAGCCCGCGGGGGGGCCGGGAGACCCAGTACTTC. It encodes CASSPRGGRETQYF.

The V and J genes are TRBV5-4 and TRBJ1-1; perhaps TRBD1 as D (6 bases). Per germline, CDR1 SGHNT and CDR2 YYREEE (reference sequence). This CDR3 has 14 amino acids. V shed 0 bases and J shed 6 bases, with 12 bases lying between them. CDR3 nucleotide sequence: TGTGCCAGCAGCTTGGACGCAGGGGTGGCTGAAGCTTTCTTT. Translation: CASSLDAGVAEAFF.

V usage is TRBV4-2 and J usage is TRBJ1-2, with 7 nucleotides matching TRBD1. This CDR3 region has 14 residues. Germline lookup yields CDR1 LGHNA and CDR2 YNFKEQ. The junction had 3 bases not matched to a gene; V was cut back by 3 bases and J by 2 bases. The CDR3 DNA sequence: TGTGCCAGCAGCCAGGAACAGGGGAACTATGGCTACACCTTC. Amino acids: CASSQEQGNYGYTF.

V usage is TRBV5-1 and J usage is TRBJ2-3; no reliable D call. From germline, CDR1 is SGHRS and CDR2 YFSETQ. The CDR3 contains 15 residues. Between the trimmed V and J ends, which lost 0 bases and 6 bases, there was a span of 14 bases. For the CDR3, the DNA is TGCGCCAGCAGCTTGGGAGGTGGAGTCTGGGATACGCAGTATTTT. Protein product: CASSLGGGVWDTQYF.

This sequence joins TRBV5-4 and TRBJ1-1, with TRBD1 identical over 10 bases. J lost 1 base, V lost 5 bases, and 5 bases had no gene match. CDR1 is SGHNT, CDR2 YYREEE, per germline (reference sequence). CDR3 size: 15 residues. The CDR3 loop reads CASSARDRGNTEAFF. CDR3 in DNA: TGTGCCAGCAGTGCCCGGGACAGGGGGAACACTGAAGCTTTCTTT.

The chain has TRBV7-9 and TRBJ2-2, with 7 bases identical to TRBD1. The CDR3 runs 15 residues. With V trimmed by 6 bases and J by 5 bases, 9 bases remained unmatched. Germline-derived CDR1 and CDR2 are SEHNR and FQNEAQ (reference sequence). The CDR3 is CASRRTGTETGELFF. DNA for the CDR3: TGTGCCAGCAGAAGAACCGGGACAGAAACCGGGGAGCTGTTTTTT.

CDR3 nucleotide sequence: TGTGCCAGCACCGTCAGGGGATCCTACGAGCAGTACTTC. This codes for CASTVRGSYEQYF. The V and J genes are TRBV2 and TRBJ2-7; a weak D match, TRBD1 (6 bases). CDR3 length equals 13 residues. The germline V gene has CDR1 SNHLY and CDR2 FYNNEI. Deletions cut 7 bases from V and 1 base from J, with 11 bases between.

The V gene is TRBV5-1, the J gene TRBJ2-2, with 10 bases aligning to TRBD1. Germline-derived CDR1 and CDR2 are SGHRS and YFSETQ. This CDR3 is 13 amino acids long. V trimming: 7 bases; J trimming: 5 bases; junction bases outside the gene matches: 2. CDR3 in amino acids: CASGQGGTGELFF. The DNA for the CDR3 is TGCGCCAGCGGACAGGGGGGAACCGGGGAGCTGTTTTTT.

The chain joins TRBV4-2 to TRBJ2-5, with TRBD2 matching over 8 bases. Germline V gives CDR1 LGHNA, CDR2 YNFKEQ. V dropped 0 bases and J dropped 0; count of bases not matched to a gene: 6. The CDR3 consists of 17 residues. The CDR3 bases are TGTGCCAGCAGCCAAGACCAGCGGGGGACGTACCAAGAGACCCAGTACTTC. This codes for CASSQDQRGTYQETQYF.

This chain joins TRBV5-8 and TRBJ1-6; weak D call: TRBD1 (5 bases). Per germline, CDR1 SGHTS and CDR2 YDEGEE. The CDR3 is 15 amino acids. Trimming took 10 bases from V and 5 from J, leaving 19 bases between them. This CDR3 reads CAGTLGRADNSPLHF. As DNA, the CDR3 is TGTGCCGGGACTTTAGGGAGAGCGGATAATTCACCCCTCCACTTT.

The chain joins TRBV25-1 to TRBJ1-3, with D perhaps TRBD1 (6 bases). This CDR3 region has 15 residues. Germline V CDR1 and CDR2: MGHDK, SYGVNS. V was shortened by 2 bases and J by 1 base, with 9 bases between the two germline ends. The CDR3 region is CASSEAGASGNTIYF. The CDR3, as DNA: TGTGCCAGCAGTGAAGCAGGGGCGTCTGGAAACACCATATATTTT.

This clone was picked up a small number of times. One end of the junction does not line up with germline, which may come from a read error. The chain has TRBV7-7 and TRBJ2-2, with D tentatively TRBD1 (5 bases). Per germline, CDR1 SSHAT and CDR2 FNYEAQ (reference sequence). This CDR3 region has 14 residues. The CDR3 bases are TGTGCTAGCAGCCGAACAGGGAACACCGGGGAGCTGTTTTTT. This codes for CASSRTGNTGELFF. Filled out from reference TRBV7-7 and TRBJ2-2, the complete variable domain reads GAGVSQSPRYKVTKRGQDVTLRCDPISSHATLYWYQQALGQGPEFLTYFNYEAQPDKSGLPSDRFSAERPEGSISTLTIQRTEQRDSAMYRCASSRTGNTGELFFGEGSRLTVL.